The table lists the clone carrying this TCR beta chain with a few counts. Its antigen is undetermined. Construction of the TCRbeta library involved unique molecular identifiers. TCRdb re-called the PCR reads with MiXCR, one entry per CDR3 protein. The data show more than 75,000 distinct CDR3 sequences, more than 20% seen once. This CDR3 has 14 amino acids. CDR1 is SGHRS, CDR2 YFSETQ, per germline. With 4 bases removed from V and 4 bases from J, the gap between germline ends came to 13 bases. These data originate in a study of T-cell reconstitution after alpha-beta-depleted transplantation in children. Regarding the study as a whole: A year had passed since transplant, and T-cell counts and diversity by then came mostly from newly produced T cells. Surviving recipient T cells and thymic progenitors produced the high day-60 TCRbeta diversity seen in some patients. At around two months after transplant, the alpha-beta T cells were reportedly derived from several hundred expanded clones that came from non-depleted graft cells.

The V gene is TRBV5-1, the J gene TRBJ2-3; no firm D call. This sequence was found in a boy aged 2-9 years with acute lymphoblastic leukemia, due to receive a stem cell transplant. This material consisted of PBMCs, taken before TCRalphabeta/CD19-depleted stem cell transplant. CDR3 sequence: CASSRAEVADTQYF. The CDR3 DNA is TGCGCCAGCAGCCGGGCAGAGGTGGCAGATACGCAGTATTTT.